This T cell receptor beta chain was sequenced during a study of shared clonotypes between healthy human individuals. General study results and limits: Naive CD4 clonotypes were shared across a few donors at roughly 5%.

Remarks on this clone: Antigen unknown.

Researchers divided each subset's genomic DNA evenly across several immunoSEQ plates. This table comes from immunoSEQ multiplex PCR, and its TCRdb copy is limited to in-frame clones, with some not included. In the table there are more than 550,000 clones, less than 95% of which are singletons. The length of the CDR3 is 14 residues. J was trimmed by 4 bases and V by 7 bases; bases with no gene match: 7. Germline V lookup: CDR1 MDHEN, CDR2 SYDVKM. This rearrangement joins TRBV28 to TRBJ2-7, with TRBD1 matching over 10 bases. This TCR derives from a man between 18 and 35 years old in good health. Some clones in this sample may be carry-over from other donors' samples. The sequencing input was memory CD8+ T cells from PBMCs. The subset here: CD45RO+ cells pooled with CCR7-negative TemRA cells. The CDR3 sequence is CASKIPGQGYEQYF. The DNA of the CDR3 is TGTGCCAGCAAAATCCCGGGACAGGGGTACGAGCAGTACTTC.